The rows below give T cell receptor beta chains drawn from one sample of a study of cytomegalovirus exposure and HLA in healthy donors. Clones were sequenced by immunoSEQ multiplex PCR, and TCRdb holds only the in-frame ones, with some missing. The repertoire table contains around 46,000 clones. Material: PBMCs. These receptors all come from a woman between 35 and 50 years old in good health and CMV-seronegative. Each CDR3 is given with its conserved first and last residue. D genes are given only for firm matches.

D	length	J	V	DNA	CDR3
TRBD2	15	TRBJ2-7	TRBV2	TGTGCCAGCAGTGCCGGGGGGACTAGCGGCTACGAGCAGTACTTC	CASSAGGTSGYEQYF
TRBD2	18	TRBJ2-5	TRBV4-3	TGCGCCAGCAGCCAAGATAGGGGACTAGCGGGGGCCGGGGGGACCCAGTACTTC	CASSQDRGLAGAGGTQYF
TRBD1	13	TRBJ1-2	TRBV28	TGTGCCAGCAGGTTTGACAGGGTCCGCGGCTACACCTTC	CASRFDRVRGYTF
TRBD1	13	TRBJ2-1	TRBV29-1	TGCAGCGGACGGACAGGGGGCCACAATGAGCAGTTCTTC	CSGRTGGHNEQFF
-	14	TRBJ1-1	TRBV4-2	TGTGCCAGCAGCCAAGTGGGGAGCAAGACTGAAGCTTTCTTT	CASSQVGSKTEAFF
TRBD2	15	TRBJ2-1	TRBV28	TGTGCCAGCACCCTAAGACTAGCGGGAGTCTGGGAGCAGTTCTTC	CASTLRLAGVWEQFF
TRBD2	15	TRBJ2-3	TRBV9	TGTGCCAGCAGCGAACGACTAGCGGGAGCAGATACGCAGTATTTT	CASSERLAGADTQYF
-	15	TRBJ2-3	TRBV11-2	TGTGCCAGCAGCCCCCGTGAGACAGGTCGAGATACGCAGTATTTT	CASSPRETGRDTQYF
-	14	TRBJ2-4	TRBV7-2	TGTGCCAGCAGCTTCCCTGACAGGCAAAACATTCAGTACTTC	CASSFPDRQNIQYF
TRBD1	14	TRBJ1-2	TRBV6-5	TGTGCCAGCGGGGGTGACAGGGGCGACTATGGCTACACCTTC	CASGGDRGDYGYTF
-	13	TRBJ2-7	TRBV4-2	TGTGCCAGCAGCCAAGTGGGACACTACGAGCAGTACTTC	CASSQVGHYEQYF
-	14	TRBJ2-7	TRBV27	TGTGCCAGCAGTTTAGAGGACAGTTTCACCGAGCAGTACTTC	CASSLEDSFTEQYF
TRBD2	14	TRBJ2-1	TRBV28	TGTGCCAGCAGTGGACTAGCGGGAGCTGGCGAGCAGTTCTTC	CASSGLAGAGEQFF
TRBD1	15	TRBJ2-3	TRBV2	TGTGCCAGCAGTGAAGACAGGGGGGGCACAGATACGCAGTATTTT	CASSEDRGGTDTQYF
TRBD2	15	TRBJ2-1	TRBV7-2	TGTGCCAGCAGCCCTGGACTAGCGGGGGCCCTTCAGCAGTTCTTC	CASSPGLAGALQQFF
TRBD2	16	TRBJ2-7	TRBV27	TGTGCCAGCAGTCTAACAGCGGGAGCGGGCTCCTACGAGCAGTACTTC	CASSLTAGAGSYEQYF
TRBD1	15	TRBJ1-4	TRBV6-5	TGTGCCAGCAGGGGGCGACAGGGGCGTCAAGAAAAACTGTTTTTT	CASRGRQGRQEKLFF
TRBD2	16	TRBJ2-1	TRBV4-3	TGCGCCAGCAGCCAAGATACGGGACTAGCGGGGAATGAGCAGTTCTTC	CASSQDTGLAGNEQFF
TRBD1	15	TRBJ2-7	TRBV4-3	TGCGCCAGCAGCCTAGGAACAGGGGGCGGCTACGAGCAGTACTTC	CASSLGTGGGYEQYF
TRBD1	17	TRBJ2-7	TRBV28	TGTGCCAGCAGTTTACAGGGGGCAGGTCAGGGGTCCTACGAGCAGTACTTC	CASSLQGAGQGSYEQYF
-	15	TRBJ2-1	TRBV6-6	TGTGCCAGCAGTTACCGTAGCGGAAACTACAATGAGCAGTTCTTC	CASSYRSGNYNEQFF
-	15	TRBJ1-2	TRBV6-6	TGTGCCAGCAGGCGGGGGGCGGAGGGTAACTATGGCTACACCTTC	CASRRGAEGNYGYTF
TRBD1	14	TRBJ2-1	TRBV6-6	TGTGCCAGCACCCTACTACGGACAGGCAATGAGCAGTTCTTC	CASTLLRTGNEQFF
-	16	TRBJ2-1	TRBV4-1	TGCGCCAGCAGCCAAGAGGGACTCAGCTCCTACAATGAGCAGTTCTTC	CASSQEGLSSYNEQFF
TRBD2	15	TRBJ2-7	TRBV11-2	TGTGCCAGCAGCTTAGAAGGACTAGCGGGAGCCAAGCAGTACTTC	CASSLEGLAGAKQYF
-	15	TRBJ2-7	TRBV4-3	TGCGCCAGCAGCCAAGGTCTGGAGTTGTACTACGAGCAGTACTTC	CASSQGLELYYEQYF
TRBD1	14	TRBJ2-7	TRBV18	TGTGCCAGCTCACCAACCACAGGGGGCTACGAGCAGTACTTC	CASSPTTGGYEQYF
TRBD2	14	TRBJ2-7	TRBV7-8	TGTGCCAGCAGCCCCCCAGGACTAGCTTCCGAGCAGTACTTC	CASSPPGLASEQYF